The rows below give T cell receptor beta chains drawn from one sample of a study of shared clonotypes between healthy human individuals. Measured with immunoSEQ multiplex PCR; TCRdb has only the in-frame clones, and not every one. In the table there are 2 million to 2.5 million clones, 95% of which are singletons. Sequencing input: naive CD4+ T cells sorted from blood. The receptors come from a man aged 18 to 30 in good health. Both conserved end residues are part of each CDR3. A D gene is named only where the DNA matches it firmly. Clone size, where shown, is once, few, many, or a class for clones that have expanded.

TRBV5-1	TRBJ2-3	-	-	TGCGCCAGCAGCTTGCAAGGGGGCACAGATACGCAGTATTTT	CASSLQGGTDTQYF
TRBV6-1	TRBJ2-2	-	-	TGTGCCAGCAGTGGGGGATCCAACACCGGGGAGCTGTTTTTT	CASSGGSNTGELFF
TRBV29-1	TRBJ2-1	-	-	TGCAGCGTTGAACCGGGACCCGTACTGGTTTGGCAGTTCTTC	CSVEPGPVLVWQFF
TRBV14	TRBJ1-2	-	-	TGTGCCAGCAGCCAAGAGGTATTGGGCGGCGGCTACACCTTC	CASSQEVLGGGYTF
TRBV27	TRBJ2-3	-	-	TGTGCCAGCCGCCTTAGAGATACGCAGTATTTT	CASRLRDTQYF
TRBV5-1	TRBJ2-7	-	-	TGCGCCAGCAGCTTGACGGCTATGGACTACGAGCAGTACTTC	CASSLTAMDYEQYF
TRBV29-1	TRBJ2-5	-	-	TGCAGCGTGGAGACCCAGTACTTC	CSVETQYF
TRBV7-9	TRBJ1-1	-	-	TGTGCCAGCAGCTCTAGTACAGGGTACACTGAAGCTTTCTTT	CASSSSTGYTEAFF
TRBV4-3	TRBJ2-5	-	TRBD1	TGCGCCAGCAGCCAAGGCCTGGACAGGGGAGAAGAGACCCAGTACTTC	CASSQGLDRGEETQYF
TRBV5-1	TRBJ2-3	-	TRBD2	TGCGCCAGCAGCTTGGATCCTAGCGGGGCGGGAACGCAGTATTTT	CASSLDPSGAGTQYF
TRBV2	TRBJ2-5	-	TRBD2	TGTGCCAGCAGTTCCGGGACTAGTATTGTTGGGGAAGAGACCCAGTACTTC	CASSSGTSIVGEETQYF
TRBV5-1	TRBJ2-5	-	TRBD1	TGCGCCAGCAGCGCCCCCGGGACAGGCAACCAAGAGACCCAGTACTTC	CASSAPGTGNQETQYF
TRBV6-5	TRBJ2-1	-	-	TGTGCCAGCAGTCGCGGGCACTACAATGAGCAGTTCTTC	CASSRGHYNEQFF
TRBV9	TRBJ1-3	-	-	TGTGCCAGCAGCCCCCAGGGGACCTCTGGAAACACCATATATTTT	CASSPQGTSGNTIYF
TRBV6-1	TRBJ1-1	-	-	TGTGCCAGCAGGGCAACTGGAAGTGTTGAAGCTTTCTTT	CASRATGSVEAFF
TRBV2	TRBJ2-3	-	TRBD2	TGTGCCAGCAGATTTAGCGGGGGTACAGATACGCAGTATTTT	CASRFSGGTDTQYF
TRBV29-1	TRBJ2-7	-	-	TGCAGCGTTGAGCTATCCTACGAGCAGTACTTC	CSVELSYEQYF
TRBV6-5	TRBJ1-1	-	-	TGTGCCACAGTCCCCCCCGGATCCACTGAAGCTTTCTTT	CATVPPGSTEAFF
TRBV5-1	TRBJ2-5	-	-	TGCGCCAGCAGCCTAACGATGGAGACCCAGTACTTC	CASSLTMETQYF
TRBV28	TRBJ1-5	-	TRBD1	TGTGCCAGCAGCCGGGACAGTCTGAATCAGCCCCAGCATTTT	CASSRDSLNQPQHF
TRBV5-1	TRBJ1-6	-	TRBD1	TGCGCCAGCAGCACGGACAGGAGGAGCTCCTATAATTCACCCCTCCACTTT	CASSTDRRSSYNSPLHF
TRBV7-3	TRBJ1-1	-	TRBD1	TGTGCCAGCAGCAAGGAGGGGGCAGCAAATATGAACACTGAAGCTTTCTTT	CASSKEGAANMNTEAFF
TRBV2	TRBJ2-7	-	-	TGTGCCAGCAGTGTATTCCCTAAAGGGGTGTTC	CASSVFPKGVF
TRBV6-5	TRBJ2-2	-	-	TGTGCCAGCAGAAGGTCCGGGGAGCTGTTTTTT	CASRRSGELFF
TRBV6-1	TRBJ1-4	-	-	TGTGCCAGCAAAAGAGGGATGGGCGAAAAACTGTTTTTT	CASKRGMGEKLFF
TRBV25-1	TRBJ2-3	-	TRBD2	TGTGCCAGCAGTGCCCGGACTAGCGGGAGGGCAGATACGCAGTATTTT	CASSARTSGRADTQYF
TRBV5-1	TRBJ2-7	-	TRBD2	TGCGCCAGCAGTGCCCAGACGGCGGGAGGCGCCTACGAGCAGTACTTC	CASSAQTAGGAYEQYF
TRBV6-6	TRBJ2-7	once	-	TGTGGGTCGGCGGCGGGGTACGAGCAGTACTTC	CGSAAGYEQYF
TRBV5-4	TRBJ2-3	once	TRBD1	TGTGCCAGCAGTTTTTGGGACAGACTGTCCACAGATACGCAGTATTTT	CASSFWDRLSTDTQYF